This T cell receptor (beta chain) came from a study of shared clonotypes between healthy human individuals. Study results and caveats: Incompleteness in sorted-subset sequencing, despite large depth, was shown by rarefaction. Relative to clonotypes present in all four donors, those not shared had lower generation probabilities.

CD45RO-negative cells were positively selected for CCR7, leaving out terminally differentiated effector memory CD45RA+ cells. To note about this clone: What it binds is not known.

Produced via immunoSEQ multiplex PCR; TCRdb's table is partial and in-frame only. The repertoire has a few million clones, around 93% of them found once; the top ten carry approximately 1.7%. Deletions cut 8 bases from V and 7 bases from J, with 11 bases between. CDR3 length: 12 amino acids. CDR1 ENHRY and CDR2 SYGVKD come from the germline V gene. The sequence derives from a man between 18 and 29 years old in good health. Some clones in this sample may be carry-over from other donors' samples. The J gene is TRBJ1-4, the V gene TRBV10-3; a possible D gene is TRBD1 (5 bases). Sequenced: naive CD8+ T cells from PBMCs. The CDR3 nucleotides are TGTGCCATCTCCGAGCAGGGTGAAAAACTGTTTTTT. This translates into CAISEQGEKLFF.